The source of this T cell receptor (beta chain) is a study of blood T cell repertoires in COVID-19. On the study more broadly: The origin of the acute and convalescent COVID-19 samples was the United States, Italy and Spain. Sources were T cells, B-cell-depleted T cells, or PBMCs; the material itself was cDNA or gDNA.

Some clones are missing from TCRdb's copy, which holds only in-frame ones; the method was immunoSEQ multiplex PCR. The sample has 50,000 to 55,000 clones; under 90% are singletons. Per germline, CDR1 LGHNA and CDR2 YSLEER. The CDR3 runs 14 residues. V shed 0 bases and J shed 2 bases, with 8 bases lying between them. This TCR came from a man aged 80 or over with COVID-19, enrolled during active disease. Sequencing was carried out using peripheral blood. This chain links TRBV4-3 with TRBJ2-7, with a possible D match to TRBD2 (6 bases). The CDR3 loop is CASSQDWGAYEQYF. The CDR3 coding sequence is TGCGCCAGCAGCCAAGACTGGGGGGCCTACGAGCAGTACTTC.